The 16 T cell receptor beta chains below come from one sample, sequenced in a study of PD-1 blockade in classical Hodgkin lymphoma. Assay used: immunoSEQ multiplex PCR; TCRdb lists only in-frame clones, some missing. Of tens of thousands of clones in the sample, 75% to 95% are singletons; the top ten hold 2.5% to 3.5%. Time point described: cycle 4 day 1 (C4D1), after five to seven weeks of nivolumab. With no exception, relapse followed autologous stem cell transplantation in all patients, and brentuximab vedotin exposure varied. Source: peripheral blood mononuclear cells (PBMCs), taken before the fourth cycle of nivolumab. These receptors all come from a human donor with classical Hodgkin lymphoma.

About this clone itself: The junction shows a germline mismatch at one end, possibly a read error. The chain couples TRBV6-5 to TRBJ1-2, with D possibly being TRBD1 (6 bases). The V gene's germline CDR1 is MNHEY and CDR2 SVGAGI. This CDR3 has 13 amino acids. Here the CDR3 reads CTSSPRGAVGYTF. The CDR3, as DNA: TGTACCAGCAGCCCCCGGGGGGCGGTTGGCTACACCTTC.

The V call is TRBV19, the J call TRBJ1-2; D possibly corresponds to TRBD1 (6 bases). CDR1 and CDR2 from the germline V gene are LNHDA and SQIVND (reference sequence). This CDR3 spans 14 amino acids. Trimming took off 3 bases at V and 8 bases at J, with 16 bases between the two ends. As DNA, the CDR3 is TGTGCCAGTAGTATCAGGGCAATACAGGGAGGCTACACCTTC. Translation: CASSIRAIQGGYTF. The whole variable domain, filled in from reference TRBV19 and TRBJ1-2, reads DGGITQSPKYLFRKEGQNVTLSCEQNLNHDAMYWYRQDPGQGLRLIYYSQIVNDFQKGDIAEGYSVSREKKESFPLTVTSAQKNPTAFYLCASSIRAIQGGYTFGSGTRLTVV.

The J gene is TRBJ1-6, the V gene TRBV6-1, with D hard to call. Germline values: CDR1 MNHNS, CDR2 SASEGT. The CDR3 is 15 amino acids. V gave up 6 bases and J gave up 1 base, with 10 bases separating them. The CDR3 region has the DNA TGTGCCAGCAGCAGTATGAAGTCCTATAATTCACCCCTCCACTTT. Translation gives CASSSMKSYNSPLHF.

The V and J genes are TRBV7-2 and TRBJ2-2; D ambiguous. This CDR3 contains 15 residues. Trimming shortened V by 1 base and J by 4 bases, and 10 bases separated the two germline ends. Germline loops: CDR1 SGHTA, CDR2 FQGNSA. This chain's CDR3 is CASSLEATVTGELFF. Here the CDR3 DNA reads TGTGCCAGCAGCTTAGAAGCGACTGTCACCGGGGAGCTGTTTTTT.

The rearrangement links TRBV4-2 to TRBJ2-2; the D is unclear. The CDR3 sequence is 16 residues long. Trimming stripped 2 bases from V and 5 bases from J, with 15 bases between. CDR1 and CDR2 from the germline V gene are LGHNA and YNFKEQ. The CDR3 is CASSQSNPVGTGELFF. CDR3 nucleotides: TGTGCCAGCAGCCAATCCAACCCTGTCGGGACCGGGGAGCTGTTTTTT.

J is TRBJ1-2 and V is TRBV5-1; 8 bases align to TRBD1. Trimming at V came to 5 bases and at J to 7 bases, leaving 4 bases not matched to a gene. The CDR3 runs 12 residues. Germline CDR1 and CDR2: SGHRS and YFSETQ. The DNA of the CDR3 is TGCGCCAGCAGTTACGACAGGGGTGGCTACACCTTC. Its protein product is CASSYDRGGYTF. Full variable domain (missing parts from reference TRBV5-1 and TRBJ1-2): KAGVTQTPRYLIKTRGQQVTLSCSPISGHRSVSWYQQTPGQGLQFLFEYFSETQRNKGNFPGRFSGRQFSNSRSEMNVSTLELGDSALYLCASSYDRGGYTFGSGTRLTVV.

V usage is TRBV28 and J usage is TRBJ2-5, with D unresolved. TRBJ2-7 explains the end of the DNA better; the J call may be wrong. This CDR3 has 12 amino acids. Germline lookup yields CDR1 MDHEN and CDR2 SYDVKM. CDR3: CASSSPSYEQYF. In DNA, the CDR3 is TGTGCCAGCAGTTCCCCCTCCTACGAGCAGTACTTC.

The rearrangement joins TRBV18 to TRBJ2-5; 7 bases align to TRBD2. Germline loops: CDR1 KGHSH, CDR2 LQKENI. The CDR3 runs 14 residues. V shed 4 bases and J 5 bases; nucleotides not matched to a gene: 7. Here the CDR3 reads CASSRRGGEETQYF. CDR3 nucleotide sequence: TGTGCCAGCTCACGGCGTGGGGGGGAGGAGACCCAGTACTTC.

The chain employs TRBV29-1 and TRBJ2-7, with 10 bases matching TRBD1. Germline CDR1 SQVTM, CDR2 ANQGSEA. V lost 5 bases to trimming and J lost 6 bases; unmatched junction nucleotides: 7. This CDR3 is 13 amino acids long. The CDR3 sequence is CSVPGTGVSEQYF. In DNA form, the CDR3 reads TGCAGCGTTCCCGGGACAGGGGTTTCCGAGCAGTACTTC.

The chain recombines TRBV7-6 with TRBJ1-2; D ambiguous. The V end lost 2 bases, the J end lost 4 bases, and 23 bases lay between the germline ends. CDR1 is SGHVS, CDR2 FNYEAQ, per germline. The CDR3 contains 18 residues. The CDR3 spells CASSLKVRVEVIAYGYTF. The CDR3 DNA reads TGTGCCAGCAGCTTAAAGGTCCGTGTGGAAGTCATCGCCTATGGCTACACCTTC.

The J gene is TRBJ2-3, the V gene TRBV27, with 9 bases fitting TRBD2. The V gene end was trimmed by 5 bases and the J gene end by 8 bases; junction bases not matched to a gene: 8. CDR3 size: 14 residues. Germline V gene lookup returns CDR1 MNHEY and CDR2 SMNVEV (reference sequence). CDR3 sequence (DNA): TGTGCCAGCAGTCCGGGACTAGCTCTAGGTACGCAGTATTTT. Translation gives CASSPGLALGTQYF.

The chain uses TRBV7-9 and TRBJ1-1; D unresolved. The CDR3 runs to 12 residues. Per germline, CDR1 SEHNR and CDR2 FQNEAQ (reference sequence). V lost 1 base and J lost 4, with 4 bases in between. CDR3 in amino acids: CASSLDVTEAFF. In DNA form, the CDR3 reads TGTGCCAGCAGCTTAGATGTCACTGAAGCTTTCTTT.

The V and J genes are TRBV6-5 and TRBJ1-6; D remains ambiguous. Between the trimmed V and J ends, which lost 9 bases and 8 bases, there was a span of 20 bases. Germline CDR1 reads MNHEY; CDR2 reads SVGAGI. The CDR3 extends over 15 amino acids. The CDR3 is CASHAQVEGDSPLHF. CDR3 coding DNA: TGTGCCAGTCATGCTCAGGTCGAAGGTGATTCACCCCTCCACTTT.

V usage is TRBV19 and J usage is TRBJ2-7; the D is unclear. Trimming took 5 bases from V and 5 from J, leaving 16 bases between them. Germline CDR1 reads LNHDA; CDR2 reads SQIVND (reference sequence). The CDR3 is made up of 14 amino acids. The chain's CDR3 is CASSSVGIFDEQYF. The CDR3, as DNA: TGTGCCAGTAGTTCCGTGGGGATTTTTGACGAGCAGTACTTC. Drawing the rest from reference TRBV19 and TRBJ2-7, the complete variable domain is DGGITQSPKYLFRKEGQNVTLSCEQNLNHDAMYWYRQDPGQGLRLIYYSQIVNDFQKGDIAEGYSVSREKKESFPLTVTSAQKNPTAFYLCASSSVGIFDEQYFGPGTRLTVT.

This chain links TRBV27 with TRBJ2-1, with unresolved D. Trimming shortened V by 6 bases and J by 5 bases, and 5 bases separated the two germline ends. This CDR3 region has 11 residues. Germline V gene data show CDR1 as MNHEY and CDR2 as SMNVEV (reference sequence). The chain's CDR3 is CASSQHNEQFF. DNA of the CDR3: TGTGCCAGCAGCCAGCACAATGAGCAGTTCTTC.

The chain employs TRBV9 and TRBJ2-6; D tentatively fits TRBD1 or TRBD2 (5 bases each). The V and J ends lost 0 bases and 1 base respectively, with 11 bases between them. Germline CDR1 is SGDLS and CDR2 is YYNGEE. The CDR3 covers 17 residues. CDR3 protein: CASSVGEGKSGANVLTF. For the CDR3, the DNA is TGTGCCAGCAGCGTAGGTGAGGGGAAGTCTGGGGCCAACGTCCTGACTTTC. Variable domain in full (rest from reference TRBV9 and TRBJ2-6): DSGVTQTPKHLITATGQRVTLRCSPRSGDLSVYWYQQSLDQGLQFLIQYYNGEERAKGNILERFSAQQFPDLHSELNLSSLELGDSALYFCASSVGEGKSGANVLTFGAGSRLTVL.